This TCR beta chain came from a study of T cell responses to AZD1222 COVID-19 vaccine. Here immunoSEQ multiplex PCR was the method, and the copy in TCRdb shows in-frame clones only, minus some. Among about 180,000 clones listed, 88% were seen once. Comment on this clone: Antigen: not known.

Findings and limits, study-wide: Unmutated variant regions are reportedly targeted by nearly half of spike-specific TCRs. Females outnumbered males among donors, who were mostly white British; clonal diversity was possibly underestimated.

This CDR3 comprises 14 residues. V was pared by 0 bases and J by 4 bases, with 7 bases between. Germline-derived CDR1 and CDR2 are LNHNV and YYDKDF (reference sequence). The rearrangement joins TRBV15 to TRBJ1-3; no clear D gene. Specimen: peripheral blood, collected on day 0 of AZD1222 vaccination. The TCR comes from an adult in good health. The CDR3 bases are TGTGCCACCAGCAGAGATATTGAGGGAAACACCATATATTTT. This codes for CATSRDIEGNTIYF. Full variable domain (remainder filled in from reference TRBV15 and TRBJ1-3): DAMVIQNPRYQVTQFGKPVTLSCSQTLNHNVMYWYQQKSSQAPKLLFHYYDKDFNNEADTPDNFQSRRPNTSFCFLDIRSPGLGDTAMYLCATSRDIEGNTIYFGEGSWLTVV.